Shown below are 22 T cell receptor beta chains from a single sample sequenced in a study of human T cells and chemical hapten exposure. Sample time point: pre-sensitization, week 0. Treatment given: therapeutic diphenylcyclopropenone sensitization with weekly scalp DPC. TCRdb reprocessed the RACE reads via MiXCR and lists one record per CDR3 protein. This sample has around 300,000 distinct CDR3 sequences, with approximately 5% found just once. Specimen: whole blood, collected in connection with sensitization to the hapten diphenylcyclopropenone (DPC). Source of these receptors: a woman between 18 and 30 years old with alopecia areata. Some clones in this sample may be carry-over from other donors' samples.

This clonotype was observed a few times. J is TRBJ1-2 and V is TRBV10-3, with a weak D call TRBD1 (6 bases). Germline V gene lookup returns CDR1 ENHRY and CDR2 SYGVKD. CDR3 length equals 16 residues. Trimming stripped 2 bases from V and 6 bases from J, with 19 bases between. The CDR3 is CAISEPRDTASHGYTF. The CDR3 coding sequence is TGTGCCATCAGTGAGCCCCGGGACACAGCATCACATGGCTACACCTTC.

This clonotype appeared a few times. The rearrangement uses TRBV7-9 and TRBJ1-1; D unresolved. This CDR3 has 13 residues. Trimming pared 1 base from V and 8 bases from J, leaving 11 bases between. Germline V CDR1 and CDR2: SEHNR, FQNEAQ (reference sequence). In DNA form, the CDR3 reads TGTGCCAGCAGCTTAGTAAGCCACCGGGAAGCTTTCTTT. Protein sequence: CASSLVSHREAFF. The full variable domain, in which reference TRBV7-9 and TRBJ1-1 provide the parts outside the CDR3, is DTGVSQNPRHKITKRGQNVTFRCDPISEHNRLYWYRQTLGQGPEFLTYFQNEAQLEKSRLLSDRFSAERPKGSFSTLEIQRTEQGDSAMYLCASSLVSHREAFFGQGTRLTVV.

The chain is built from TRBV20-1 and TRBJ1-5, with D unclear. Trimming cost V 1 base and J 5 bases, with 9 bases left between them. The germline CDR1 and CDR2 sequences are DFQATT and SNEGSKA (reference sequence). The CDR3 is 13 residues long. Written as DNA, the CDR3 is TGCAGTGCTAGAGCTCAATTGGATCAGCCCCAGCATTTT. Its translation: CSARAQLDQPQHF.

There are many counts of this clonotype. The rearrangement links TRBV11-1 to TRBJ2-7; D may be TRBD2 (6 bases). This CDR3 has 15 residues. Germline V gene data show CDR1 as SGHAT and CDR2 as FQDESV (reference sequence). The V end was cut by 3 bases, the J end by 0 bases, with 12 bases between. In DNA form, the CDR3 reads TGTGCCAGCAGCTTCTCTGAGACTAGCTCCTACGAGCAGTACTTC. Translating it yields CASSFSETSSYEQYF.

The rearrangement links TRBV4-3 to TRBJ2-5; D remains unclear. The germline V gene encodes CDR1 LGHNA and CDR2 YSLEER. The CDR3 has 16 amino acids. V lost 1 base, J lost 4 bases, and 16 bases lay in between. The DNA for the CDR3 is TGCGCCAGCAGCCAAGGGCTAGAAGCGCGCCGAGAGACCCAGTACTTC. Amino acids: CASSQGLEARRETQYF.

This clonotype was counted many times. The J gene is TRBJ2-6, the V gene TRBV28; D may be TRBD1 or TRBD2 (5 bases each). The CDR3 is made up of 15 amino acids. CDR1 MDHEN and CDR2 SYDVKM come from the germline V gene. Trimming removed 4 bases from V and 3 bases from J, with 10 bases in between. In nucleotides, the CDR3 is TGTGCCAGCAGTTCGGGGCCGTATGGGGCCAACGTCCTGACTTTC. Translated: CASSSGPYGANVLTF.

This sequence joins TRBV7-9 and TRBJ1-2, with 9 bases matching TRBD1. The CDR3 runs to 15 residues. V was clipped by 7 bases and J by 0 bases; unmatched bases: 6. The germline gives CDR1 SEHNR, CDR2 FQNEAQ (reference sequence). The CDR3 is CASTTGGEPNYGYTF. In DNA, the CDR3 is TGTGCCAGCACCACAGGGGGCGAACCTAACTATGGCTACACCTTC.

This clonotype was detected many times. J is TRBJ1-6 and V is TRBV4-1; 7 bases match TRBD1. J was trimmed by 0 bases and V by 10 bases; bases with no gene match: 9. Per the germline V gene, CDR1 is MGHRA and CDR2 is YSYEKL. This CDR3 has 16 amino acids. The chain's CDR3 is CATGTATSSYNSPLHF. CDR3 coding DNA: TGCGCCACCGGGACAGCTACGAGCTCCTATAATTCACCCCTCCACTTT.

The chain links TRBV6-5 to TRBJ1-2, with 7 positions matching TRBD1. Germline assignment: CDR1 MNHEY and CDR2 SVGAGI. The junction had 9 bases not matched to a gene; V was cut back by 8 bases and J by 3 bases. The CDR3 length is 14 residues. The CDR3 sequence: CASGPTGLYYGYTF. CDR3 bases: TGTGCCAGCGGACCGACAGGGCTTTACTATGGCTACACCTTC.

The table lists this clonotype with many counts. This chain links TRBV6-2 or TRBV6-3 with TRBJ1-5, with unresolved D. The CDR3 is made up of 15 amino acids. The V end lost 2 bases, the J end lost 3 bases, and 11 bases lay between the germline ends. Germline CDR1 reads MNHEY; CDR2 reads SVGEGT. The CDR3 here is CASSYGQALNQPQHF. CDR3 DNA sequence: TGTGCCAGCAGTTACGGGCAGGCCCTCAATCAGCCCCAGCATTTT.

This clonotype has more than one count but fewer than ten. The chain recombines TRBV13 with TRBJ1-4; 7 bases map to TRBD1. The CDR3 has 15 amino acids. J gave up 0 bases and V 3 bases, and 1 base lay outside the gene matches. CDR1 is PRHDT, CDR2 FYEKMQ, per germline (reference sequence). The CDR3 DNA is TGTGCCAGCAGCTTCGGACAGGCAACTAATGAAAAACTGTTTTTT. This gives the protein CASSFGQATNEKLFF.

This clonotype was seen a handful of times. The chain carries TRBV7-9 and TRBJ2-3; no definite D call. CDR3 length equals 14 residues. CDR1 and CDR2 (germline): SEHNR, FQNEAQ (reference sequence). With 0 bases removed from V and 6 bases from J, the gap between germline ends came to 10 bases. CDR3 bases: TGTGCCAGCAGCTTAGCCGGGCTTTCGGATACGCAGTATTTT. This gives the protein CASSLAGLSDTQYF.

This chain connects TRBV10-3 to TRBJ2-2; 10 bases agree with TRBD1. CDR3 length: 14 residues. Trimming cost V 7 bases and J 6 bases; bases outside gene matches: 5. The germline CDR1 and CDR2 sequences are ENHRY and SYGVKD. The CDR3 coding sequence is TGTGCCATCAAAGACAGGGGGCGCGCCGGGGAGCTGTTTTTT. Translation gives CAIKDRGRAGELFF.

This clonotype has a count of ten or more. The gene calls are TRBV5-1 and TRBJ1-2, with unresolved D. The CDR3 loop spans 14 amino acids. Germline lookup yields CDR1 SGHRS and CDR2 YFSETQ. With 5 bases removed from V and 2 bases from J, the gap between germline ends came to 13 bases. The CDR3 coding sequence is TGCGCCAGCAGTAGTCGGAGCCAAAACTATGGCTACACCTTC. This gives the protein CASSSRSQNYGYTF.

The table lists this clonotype with a few counts. This chain uses TRBV14 with TRBJ2-4; D remains ambiguous. The V end was cut by 1 base, the J end by 2 bases, with 6 bases between. In germline, CDR1 is SGHDN, CDR2 FVKESK. CDR3 length: 14 residues. The CDR3 DNA follows: TGTGCCAGCAGCCAAGGGACCCCCAAAAACATTCAGTACTTC. This translates into CASSQGTPKNIQYF.

V usage is TRBV6-5 and J usage is TRBJ2-3; 8 bases align to TRBD2. Per the germline V gene, CDR1 is MNHEY and CDR2 is SVGAGI. There are 13 residues in the CDR3. Trimming removed 7 bases from V and 10 bases from J; junction bases left unmatched: 10. The CDR3 DNA follows: TGTGCCAGCACCACCGACCGGGGGGGCCCGCAGTATTTT. Translation gives CASTTDRGGPQYF.

This clonotype was detected only a few times. J is TRBJ1-1 and V is TRBV2, with D unclear. V gave up 11 bases and J gave up 0 bases, with 28 bases separating them. Germline CDR1 reads SNHLY; CDR2 reads FYNNEI. There are 18 residues in the CDR3. DNA for the CDR3: TGTGCCGACTCAAAACACAGAGACGGTCTTCTAATGAACACTGAAGCTTTCTTT. Encoded protein: CADSKHRDGLLMNTEAFF.

This clonotype was seen ten or more times. This chain links TRBV6-4 with TRBJ2-3; 9 nucleotides line up with TRBD2. V trimming: 6 bases; J trimming: 4 bases; junction bases outside the gene matches: 5. The CDR3 covers 14 residues. Germline V gives CDR1 MRHNA, CDR2 SNTAGT. The CDR3 here is CASSMGLASDTQYF. Here the CDR3 DNA reads TGTGCCAGCAGCATGGGACTAGCCTCAGATACGCAGTATTTT.

The V gene is TRBV20-1, the J gene TRBJ1-1, with D possibly matching TRBD1 (5 bases). The V end was cut by 3 bases, the J end by 1 base, with 12 bases between. Germline V lookup: CDR1 DFQATT, CDR2 SNEGSKA (reference sequence). The CDR3 covers 14 residues. The CDR3 protein is CSARTGGTNTEAFF. The CDR3 nucleotides read TGCAGTGCTAGGACGGGGGGAACGAACACTGAAGCTTTCTTT.

The CDR3 nucleotides are TGTGCCAGCAGTGAAATACCTACCCCCGCCGAGCAGTACTTC. Protein product: CASSEIPTPAEQYF. V and J are TRBV2 and TRBJ2-7; no firm D call. The V gene lost 2 bases and the J gene lost 6 bases, with 14 bases spanning the gap. This CDR3 is 14 amino acids long. Looked up from germline, CDR1 is SNHLY and CDR2 is FYNNEI. Drawing the rest from reference TRBV2 and TRBJ2-7, the complete variable domain is EPEVTQTPSHQVTQMGQEVILRCVPISNHLYFYWYRQILGQKVEFLVSFYNNEISEKSEIFDDQFSVERPDGSNFTLKIRSTKLEDSAMYFCASSEIPTPAEQYFGPGTRLTVT.

The chain recombines TRBV5-8 with TRBJ2-1, with D perhaps matching TRBD2 (6 bases). From germline, CDR1 is SGHTS and CDR2 YDEGEE. CDR3 length: 16 amino acids. Trimming took off 4 bases at V and 0 bases at J, with 14 bases between the two ends. The CDR3: CASSPRGGYSYNEQFF. CDR3 coding DNA: TGTGCCAGCAGCCCCCGTGGAGGGTACTCCTACAATGAGCAGTTCTTC.

This clonotype appeared a few times. J is TRBJ1-1 and V is TRBV6-5; weak D call: TRBD1 (5 bases). The CDR3 length is 14 residues. Germline CDR1 MNHEY, CDR2 SVGAGI. Trimming left V 2 bases short and J 4 bases short, with 11 bases between. The CDR3 protein is CASSYDWQGTEAFF. CDR3 nucleotide sequence: TGTGCCAGCAGTTACGATTGGCAGGGCACTGAAGCTTTCTTT.